The 11 T cell receptor beta chains below were found in one sample sequenced in a study of T cell responses to AZD1222 COVID-19 vaccine. Measured with immunoSEQ multiplex PCR; TCRdb has only the in-frame clones, and not every one. The sample contains about 150,000 clones, roughly nine tenths of which appear only once. The starting material was peripheral blood, obtained 28 days after the second AZD1222 dose. These receptors came from an adult who received the AZD1222 COVID-19 vaccine.

The V and J genes are TRBV24-1 and TRBJ1-2; 7 bases fit TRBD1. Trimming cost V 4 bases and J 8 bases; bases outside gene matches: 15. The CDR3 is made up of 16 amino acids. Germline CDR1 is KGHDR and CDR2 is SFDVKD. The CDR3 DNA is TGTGCCACCAGTGACGGACAGGCCGGGTCCCTAGGAGGCTACACCTTC. Amino acid sequence: CATSDGQAGSLGGYTF.

The chain has TRBV5-1 and TRBJ2-6; D is ambiguous. Germline CDR1 SGHRS, CDR2 YFSETQ. Trimming left V 1 base short and J 0 bases short, with 8 bases between. This CDR3 spans 16 amino acids. The DNA for the CDR3 is TGCGCCAGCAGCTTGAGTGTTTCCTCTGGGGCCAACGTCCTGACTTTC. Its protein is CASSLSVSSGANVLTF.

The chain combines TRBV3-1 (or the pseudogene TRBV3-2) with TRBJ2-1; 8 bases line up with TRBD2. Germline trimming cut 4 bases from V and 7 bases from J; bases unmatched to any gene: 12. This CDR3 contains 16 residues. Germline CDR1 is LGHDT and CDR2 is YNNKEL (reference sequence). The CDR3 loop reads CASSPHAAGGGNEQFF. CDR3 in DNA: TGTGCCAGCAGCCCCCACGCCGCGGGGGGTGGAAATGAGCAGTTCTTC.

The V call is TRBV27, the J call TRBJ1-1, with D perhaps matching TRBD1 (5 bases). CDR1 MNHEY and CDR2 SMNVEV come from the germline V gene (reference sequence). The germline V and J ends were trimmed by 5 bases and 4 bases, with 14 bases remaining between them. CDR3 size: 14 residues. CDR3 protein: CASSRAGPGTEAFF. CDR3 sequence (DNA): TGTGCCAGCAGTCGGGCAGGGCCGGGCACTGAAGCTTTCTTT.

V gene TRBV6-5 combines with J gene TRBJ1-1, with D perhaps TRBD1 (5 bases). Germline V gene sequence: CDR1 MNHEY, CDR2 SVGAGI. Trimming removed 7 bases from V and 5 bases from J, with 14 bases in between. The CDR3 is 13 residues long. DNA of the CDR3: TGTGCCAGCAAGGGCGGGGCTCTGACTGAAGCTTTCTTT. This encodes CASKGGALTEAFF.

The chain uses TRBV6-5 and TRBJ1-6, with a tentative D call TRBD1 (5 bases). Germline CDR1 reads MNHEY; CDR2 reads SVGAGI. The CDR3 length is 15 residues. Trimming pared 0 bases from V and 10 bases from J, leaving 13 bases between. The CDR3 nucleotides are TGTGCCAGCAGTTACTCGACAGCGGATAGGTCACCCCTCCACTTT. Amino acid sequence: CASSYSTADRSPLHF.

A note on this clone: Distinct nucleotide sequences in the sample also encode this CDR3. The V call is TRBV5-1, the J call TRBJ2-2; 10 bases map to TRBD2. Germline V gene lookup returns CDR1 SGHRS and CDR2 YFSETQ. With V trimmed by 0 bases and J by 1 base, 0 bases remained unmatched. The CDR3 consists of 16 residues. The CDR3 loop is CASSLGLAGNTGELFF. DNA of the CDR3: TGCGCCAGCAGCTTGGGACTAGCGGGGAACACCGGGGAGCTGTTTTTT. Supplemented by reference TRBV5-1 and TRBJ2-2, the full variable domain reads KAGVTQTPRYLIKTRGQQVTLSCSPISGHRSVSWYQQTPGQGLQFLFEYFSETQRNKGNFPGRFSGRQFSNSRSEMNVSTLELGDSALYLCASSLGLAGNTGELFFGEGSRLTVL.

This clone showed up just once. The V call is TRBV5-4, the J call TRBJ2-1; 11 positions agree with TRBD2. V shed 4 bases and J 1 base; nucleotides not matched to a gene: 7. Germline CDR1 SGHNT, CDR2 YYREEE (reference sequence). The CDR3 extends over 17 amino acids. The DNA of the CDR3 is TGTGCCAGCAGCCCTACTAGCGGGGGCCCTTCCTACAATGAGCAGTTCTTC. Translation gives CASSPTSGGPSYNEQFF.

The CDR3 loop reads CASSLQGGAEKLFF. The CDR3 DNA sequence: TGCGCCAGCAGCCTCCAGGGAGGGGCTGAAAAACTGTTTTTT. The V and J genes are TRBV5-1 and TRBJ1-4; D perhaps matches TRBD1 (5 bases). V was pared by 4 bases and J by 7 bases, with 14 bases between. The germline V gene encodes CDR1 SGHRS and CDR2 YFSETQ. The CDR3 is 14 residues long.

This sequence joins TRBV29-1 and TRBJ1-1; tentative D call: TRBD1 (6 bases). CDR3 length: 14 residues. V lost 4 bases to trimming and J lost 8 bases, with 20 bases between them. The germline V gene encodes CDR1 SQVTM and CDR2 ANQGSEA. The CDR3 bases are TGCAGCGTTGTAGGGCCCTTTTTAACAGGGGAAGCTTTCTTT. Translating gives CSVVGPFLTGEAFF.

The gene calls are TRBV24-1 and TRBJ2-2; tentative D call: TRBD1 (5 bases). In germline, CDR1 is KGHDR, CDR2 SFDVKD. The CDR3 has 13 residues. Trimming cost V 11 bases and J 1 base, with 10 bases left between them. This CDR3 is CAIGAENTGELFF. As DNA, the CDR3 is TGTGCCATTGGGGCAGAGAACACCGGGGAGCTGTTTTTT.